Sequencing of this T cell receptor beta chain was carried out in a study of blood T cell repertoires in COVID-19. About the study: Sites across the United States, Italy and Spain contributed samples from acute and convalescent COVID-19. In each case, the material was cDNA or gDNA derived from T cells, B-cell-depleted T cells, or PBMCs.

One Seattle source followed patients from active infection through their disease course. Germline CDR1 reads MGHRA; CDR2 reads YSYEKL. There are 18 residues in the CDR3. Trimming removed 3 bases from V and 6 bases from J; junction bases left unmatched: 17. Authors' processing steps: Estimates of nucleated cell counts were drawn from the amplification of reference gene primers. TCRdb's table, derived via immunoSEQ multiplex PCR, lists solely in-frame clones and lacks some. V and J calls and clone size are copied from that table; D and trimming were computed from the DNA. This table has more than 250,000 clones, about 91% appearing once.

This clonotype was obtained from a woman younger than 45 with COVID-19, enrolled during active disease. The sequenced sample consisted of peripheral blood. J is TRBJ1-1 and V is TRBV4-1; 9 positions agree with TRBD1. The CDR3 here is CASSQKGQGWEVESEAFF. The CDR3 bases are TGCGCCAGCAGCCAGAAGGGACAGGGTTGGGAGGTTGAATCTGAAGCTTTCTTT.